This TCR beta chain came from a study of cytomegalovirus exposure and HLA in healthy donors (TCRdb year 2017). Looking at the study overall: A later analysis indicated that the 95 to 150 validation repertoires were generated on the platform also employed for the 600 to 750 repertoires of the first cohort. A separate validation cohort of some 130 different subjects was used in addition to the approximately 700-subject first cohort. The study aimed to test whether signatures of past pathogen exposure could be identified by cataloging public T cell receptors. To predict cytomegalovirus infection status, the study combined high-throughput TCR immunosequencing, statistical association of individual TCRs with disease status, and machine learning. Findings and caveats that apply to the study as a whole: It was suggested by the authors that the approach could potentially be generalized to other disease states and immunological phenotypes. In a later analysis, TCRs clustered in the first cohort were found to also tend to co-occur in the 130 or so validation repertoires, with about 93% of cluster scores above 0. All 120 or so repertoires were used to score co-occurrence in the validation cohort in a later analysis, because that analysis had no HLA typing for the cohort. A total of roughly 160 TCR beta chains were listed by the study as associated with cytomegalovirus. A few of the identified cytomegalovirus-associated TCR beta chains were confirmed in vitro to be specific for cytomegalovirus antigens. The classifier was reported to diagnose cytomegalovirus status with high specificity and sensitivity in both the original cohort and the validation cohort. Across donors, most TCR sequences were observed very rarely, whereas some public TCRs were present in many individuals.

The donors belonged to the validation cohort of about 110 subjects, which was separate from the roughly 670-subject first cohort. Inclusive of the bounding cysteine and phenylalanine, the CDR3 is 13 residues long. Only the CDR3 region is kept as DNA, spanning 39 bases read in frame from base 1. The germline ends are 7 bases apart after V is trimmed by 7 bases and J by 1 base. Taken from the germline V gene (reference sequence), the CDR1 and CDR2 loops are LNHDA and SQIVND. Libraries were prepared through the immunoSEQ multiplex PCR assay. On the authors' methods: To diagnose cytomegalovirus status from the catalog of TCR beta chain sequences, a statistical classification framework was built. TCRdb took over this immuneACCESS table, retaining in-frame rearrangements with V and J assigned. Such tables are incomplete; in checked studies, under half of the missing clones stem from an unresolved V gene, and the remainder is unexplained. The D gene and trimming were derived from the DNA, and the V and J assignments and clone size from that table. The sample records tens of thousands of clones, approximately 95% of which are singletons. About 5.8% of the sample belongs to the ten largest clones.

Comments on this clone: Its antigen target is currently unknown. Per-nucleotide qualities are absent, and no much larger clonotype sits a single base away.

The sequenced sample consisted of PBMCs. This receptor chain uses TRBV19 and TRBJ2-2; the D gene is unclear. This receptor was obtained from a woman younger than 35 in good health and CMV-seronegative. The CDR3 loop reads CASNGWNTGELFF. Read as DNA, the sequence is TGTGCCAGTAATGGCTGGAACACCGGGGAGCTGTTTTTT.